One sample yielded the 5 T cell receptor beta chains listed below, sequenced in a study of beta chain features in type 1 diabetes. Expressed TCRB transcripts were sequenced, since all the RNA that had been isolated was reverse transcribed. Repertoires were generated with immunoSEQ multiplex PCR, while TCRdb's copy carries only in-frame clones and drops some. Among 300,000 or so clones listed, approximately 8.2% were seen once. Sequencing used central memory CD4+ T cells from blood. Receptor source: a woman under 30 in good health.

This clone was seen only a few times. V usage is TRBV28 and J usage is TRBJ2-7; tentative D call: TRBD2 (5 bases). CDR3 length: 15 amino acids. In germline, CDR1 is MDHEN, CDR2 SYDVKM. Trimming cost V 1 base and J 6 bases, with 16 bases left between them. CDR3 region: CASSLSGITSGEQYF. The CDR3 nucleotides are TGTGCCAGCAGTTTATCCGGGATCACCTCTGGCGAGCAGTACTTC.

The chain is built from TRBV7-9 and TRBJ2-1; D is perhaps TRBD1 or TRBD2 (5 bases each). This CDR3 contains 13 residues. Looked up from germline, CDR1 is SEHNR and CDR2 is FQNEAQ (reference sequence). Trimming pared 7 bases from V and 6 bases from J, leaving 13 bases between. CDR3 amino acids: CASTRGDANEQFF. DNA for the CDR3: TGTGCCAGCACGAGGGGAGATGCCAATGAGCAGTTCTTC.

This chain's CDR3 is CASSQEGQGGYGLFF. As DNA, the CDR3 is TGCGCCAGCAGCCAAGAGGGACAGGGTGGGTATGGACTGTTTTTT. This chain connects TRBV4-1 to TRBJ1-4, with TRBD1 identical over 9 bases. After removal of 0 bases from V and 13 bases from J, the junction contained 9 bases not matched to a gene. This CDR3 contains 15 residues. Germline V CDR1 and CDR2: MGHRA, YSYEKL.

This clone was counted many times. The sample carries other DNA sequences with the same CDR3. Written as DNA, the CDR3 is TGTGCCAGCAGCTTGGTCGGTCAGCCCCAGCATTTT. Translated, it gives CASSLVGQPQHF. The V call is TRBV5-6, the J call TRBJ1-5; D not resolved. The CDR3 is made up of 12 amino acids. Germline values: CDR1 SGHDT, CDR2 YYEEEE. V lost 0 bases, J lost 6 bases, and 4 bases lay in between.

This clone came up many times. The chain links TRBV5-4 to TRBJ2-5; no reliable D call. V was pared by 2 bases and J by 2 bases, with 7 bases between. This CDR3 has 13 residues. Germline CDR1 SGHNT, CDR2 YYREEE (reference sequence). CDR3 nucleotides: TGTGCCAGCAGCTTACGAGATCAAGAGACCCAGTACTTC. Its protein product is CASSLRDQETQYF.